The 15 T cell receptor beta chains listed next were all sequenced from one sample in a study of shared clonotypes between healthy human individuals. Clones were sequenced by immunoSEQ multiplex PCR, and TCRdb holds only the in-frame ones, with some missing. The sample yields about 770,000 clones, 72% seen once. The sample comprised memory CD4+ T cells sorted from blood. Documented subset: CD45RA-negative fraction. Receptors originate from a woman in her 30s in good health.

Ten or more counts support this clone. The J gene is TRBJ1-4, the V gene TRBV27; D gene uncertain. CDR3 length: 15 residues. Trimming stripped 6 bases from V and 0 bases from J, with 11 bases between. CDR1 is MNHEY, CDR2 SMNVEV, per germline (reference sequence). This CDR3 is CASSHHRATNEKLFF. The CDR3 DNA follows: TGTGCCAGCAGCCATCACCGGGCAACTAATGAAAAACTGTTTTTT.

This CDR3 reads CASSKDDTVNQETQYF. The CDR3 DNA follows: TGTGCCAGCAGCAAAGACGACACCGTTAACCAAGAGACCCAGTACTTC. The chain has TRBV21-1 and TRBJ2-5; the table gives TRBD1 as D, unverified against the DNA. TRBV21-1 is termed a pseudogene. The CDR3 extends over 16 amino acids.

The rearrangement joins TRBV28 to TRBJ1-1; D remains unclear. The germline CDR1 and CDR2 sequences are MDHEN and SYDVKM. V lost 5 bases and J 10 bases, leaving 17 bases between the germline ends. CDR3 size: 13 residues. CDR3 in DNA: TGTGCCAGCAGTAAGGGTTCCAGGAGGAGAGCTTTCTTT. Its protein product is CASSKGSRRRAFF. The entire variable domain, with the rest obtained from reference TRBV28 and TRBJ1-1, is as follows: DVKVTQSSRYLVKRTGEKVFLECVQDMDHENMFWYRQDPGLGLRLIYFSYDVKMKEKGDIPEGYSVSREKKERFSLILESASTNQTSMYLCASSKGSRRRAFFGQGTRLTVV.

With respect to this clone: This probably arose from a read error, given a far larger clone one base away. Other nucleotide sequences from this sample produce the same CDR3. V gene TRBV2 combines with J gene TRBJ1-5, with D uncertain. Trimming removed 8 bases at V and 0 bases at J, with 8 bases between. The V gene's germline CDR1 is SNHLY and CDR2 FYNNEI. This CDR3 is built from 13 residues. CDR3 loop: CASQPYSNQPQHF. The CDR3 DNA is TGTGCCAGCCAACCATATAGCAATCAGCCCCAGCATTTT. The full variable domain, rest sourced from reference TRBV2 and TRBJ1-5, is EPEVTQTPSHQVTQMGQEVILRCVPISNHLYFYWYRQILGQKVEFLVSFYNNEISEKSEIFDDQFSVERPDGSNFTLKIRSTKLEDSAMYFCASQPYSNQPQHFGDGTRLSIL.

The chain employs TRBV7-8 and TRBJ1-1; D unclear. This CDR3 region has 11 residues. The germline V gene encodes CDR1 SGHVS and CDR2 FQNEAQ. Trimming stripped 8 bases from V and 9 bases from J, with 13 bases between. In nucleotides, the CDR3 is TGTGCCAGCCCCTTAAAGACCAAAGCTTTCTTT. Protein: CASPLKTKAFF.

This clone was counted between two and nine times. A much bigger clone sits one base away, suggesting this may be a read error. The same CDR3 also results from other DNA sequences found in this sample. V usage is TRBV7-3 and J usage is TRBJ2-5; D is perhaps TRBD1 (6 bases). Germline CDR1 reads SGHTA; CDR2 reads FQGTGA. The ends were cut back, 5 bases at V and 5 bases at J, with 12 bases in the middle. The CDR3 extends over 13 amino acids. The CDR3 here is CASSTQGGETQYF. CDR3 nucleotide sequence: TGTGCCAGCAGCACACAGGGCGGGGAGACCCAGTACTTC.

In regard to this clone: A far larger clone lies a single base away; this is likely a read error. The gene calls are TRBV7-9 and TRBJ1-3; 10 bases line up with TRBD1. Germline CDR1 reads SEHNR; CDR2 reads FQNEAQ (reference sequence). CDR3 length equals 16 residues. Trimming took 5 bases from V and 3 from J; bases not matched to a gene: 7. This chain's CDR3 is CASSKSGTGVGNTIYF. The CDR3 DNA reads TGTGCCAGCAGCAAATCCGGGACAGGGGTTGGAAACACCATATATTTT.

The chain combines TRBV6-5 with TRBJ1-2; no clear D. This CDR3 comprises 14 residues. Germline assignment: CDR1 MNHEY and CDR2 SVGAGI. V gave up 0 bases and J gave up 8 bases, with 13 bases separating them. The CDR3 spells CASSYSTPPEGYTF. The DNA of the CDR3 is TGTGCCAGCAGTTACTCGACCCCTCCGGAGGGCTACACCTTC.

The CDR3 nucleotides read TGTGCCAGCAGCTTATTTTCGGAGAAGCCCCAGCATTTT. This sequence encodes CASSLFSEKPQHF. The J gene is TRBJ1-5, the V gene TRBV7-2, with no clear D. There are 13 residues in the CDR3. From germline, CDR1 is SGHTA and CDR2 FQGNSA. The V end lost 2 bases, the J end lost 8 bases, and 10 bases lay between the germline ends.

The chain employs TRBV5-1 and TRBJ2-7, with D uncertain. Trimming stripped 4 bases from V and 5 bases from J, with 13 bases between. The length of the CDR3 is 13 residues. Germline V gene data show CDR1 as SGHRS and CDR2 as YFSETQ. CDR3 sequence: CASSPTSDDEQYF. Written as DNA, the CDR3 is TGCGCCAGCAGCCCTACTTCAGACGACGAGCAGTACTTC.

The V gene is TRBV5-1, the J gene TRBJ2-7; D gene unclear. From germline, CDR1 is SGHRS and CDR2 YFSETQ. V dropped 6 bases and J dropped 7 bases, with 11 bases sitting between them. The CDR3 is made up of 11 amino acids. The CDR3: CASTRRGEQYF. Written as DNA, the CDR3 is TGCGCCAGCACCCGCCGAGGAGAGCAGTACTTC.

The DNA of the CDR3 is TGTGCCAGCAGCCCCGACGGTAACAATCAGCCCCAGCATTTT. Protein sequence: CASSPDGNNQPQHF. V gene TRBV6-6 combines with J gene TRBJ1-5; D gene unclear. Trimming cost V 6 bases and J 3 bases, with 12 bases left between them. The CDR3 has 14 amino acids. Germline loops: CDR1 MNHNY, CDR2 SVGAGI (reference sequence).

This chain uses TRBV7-3 with TRBJ1-1; D gene ambiguous. The V end lost 2 bases, the J end lost 2 bases, and 6 bases lay between the germline ends. CDR1 and CDR2 from the germline V gene are SGHTA and FQGTGA. The CDR3 loop spans 13 amino acids. Written as DNA, the CDR3 is TGTGCCAGCAGCTTAGACACTAACACTGAAGCTTTCTTT. As protein: CASSLDTNTEAFF.

This clone has more than one count but fewer than ten. The chain employs TRBV6-1 and TRBJ2-7; TRBD1 agrees at 11 bases. The CDR3 has 16 amino acids. J gave up 2 bases and V 1 base, and 4 bases lay outside the gene matches. Germline values: CDR1 MNHNS, CDR2 SASEGT. As DNA, the CDR3 is TGTGCCAGCAGTGAAGGGACAGGGGGCGCGACCTACGAGCAGTACTTC. Translated: CASSEGTGGATYEQYF.

V usage is TRBV5-8 and J usage is TRBJ2-5; tentatively, D is TRBD2 (5 bases). The CDR3 totals 13 residues. V was pared by 3 bases and J by 3 bases, with 9 bases between. CDR1 and CDR2 (germline): SGHTS, YDEGEE. CDR3 coding DNA: TGTGCCAGCAGCTACCAGCGGAAAGAGACCCAGTACTTC. Protein product: CASSYQRKETQYF.